The clone carrying this T cell receptor beta chain was detected once. As yet, its antigen is unknown. These data belong to a study of OX40 agonist ivuxolimab in advanced cancers. For the study at large: Checkpoint inhibitors had been given previously to 40% of patients. Study-level points and caveats: The average count of expanded clones was higher among CD8+ T cells than among CD4+. Certain nonresponding patients likewise had low normalized T-cell clonal expansion.

Here immunoSEQ multiplex PCR was the method, and the copy in TCRdb shows in-frame clones only, minus some. Of tens of thousands of clones listed, roughly 87% are singletons. V was trimmed by 1 base and J by 2 bases, leaving 9 bases between them. Germline CDR1 and CDR2: GTSNPN and SVGIG (reference sequence). CDR3 length: 13 amino acids. The receptor was isolated from an adult with an advanced solid tumor such as melanoma, head and neck, liver or kidney cancer. The sequencing here drew on CD4+ or CD8+ T cells sorted from blood, taken in a trial of the OX40 agonist ivuxolimab. The V call is TRBV30, the J call TRBJ2-7, with TRBD1 as a possible D gene (6 bases). CDR3 nucleotides: TGTGCCTGGAGTGGAGGACAGACCTACGAGCAGTACTTC. Its protein product is CAWSGGQTYEQYF.